This TCR beta chain came from a study of CD8+CD57+ T cells in acquired aplastic anemia. Background on the study: Sorted CD4+ plus CD8+ cells gave DNA averaging roughly 3.5 ug.

V dropped 2 bases and J dropped 5; count of bases not matched to a gene: 7. The germline gives CDR1 MNHEY, CDR2 SVGAGI. This CDR3 has 15 amino acids. Researchers used genomic DNA as the template to profile TCR beta VDJ and CDR3. Each CDR3 protein is one row after TCRdb ran MiXCR on the reads. The sample includes about 68,000 distinct CDR3 sequences, around half of them seen just once. What was sequenced was sorted CD4+, CD8+, or CD8+CD57+ T cells (not recorded which) from PBMCs. This chain joins TRBV6-5 and TRBJ2-7; the match to TRBD1 covers 9 bases. The receptor comes from a human donor in good health, serving as a control. In DNA form, the CDR3 reads TGTGCCAGCAGTTACGTGGGACAGGGATTGGACGAGCAGTACTTC. Protein product: CASSYVGQGLDEQYF.